Included here is one TCR beta chain sequence, with context. Profiled with immunoSEQ multiplex PCR; TCRdb holds only in-frame clones, not every one. This table holds some 340,000 clones, more than 70% found once. The CDR3 spans 14 residues. Germline V lookup: CDR1 MDHEN, CDR2 SYDVKM. The germline V and J ends were trimmed by 4 bases and 2 bases, with 12 bases remaining between them. This specimen comes from a study of blood T cell repertoires in COVID-19. Whole-study context: Samples taken during acute and convalescent COVID-19 were collected in the United States, Italy and Spain. Nucleic acid was either cDNA or gDNA, and it came from T cells, B-cell-depleted T cells, or PBMCs.

The receptor was isolated from a man aged 30 to 39 with active or convalescent COVID-19. Source material: peripheral blood. The chain links TRBV28 to TRBJ2-7; D uncertain. The CDR3 nucleotides read TGTGCCAGCAGTTCTGGTCAGGATACCTACGAGCAGTACTTC. Its translation is CASSSGQDTYEQYF. Full variable domain (remainder filled in from reference TRBV28 and TRBJ2-7): DVKVTQSSRYLVKRTGEKVFLECVQDMDHENMFWYRQDPGLGLRLIYFSYDVKMKEKGDIPEGYSVSREKKERFSLILESASTNQTSMYLCASSSGQDTYEQYFGPGTRLTVT.